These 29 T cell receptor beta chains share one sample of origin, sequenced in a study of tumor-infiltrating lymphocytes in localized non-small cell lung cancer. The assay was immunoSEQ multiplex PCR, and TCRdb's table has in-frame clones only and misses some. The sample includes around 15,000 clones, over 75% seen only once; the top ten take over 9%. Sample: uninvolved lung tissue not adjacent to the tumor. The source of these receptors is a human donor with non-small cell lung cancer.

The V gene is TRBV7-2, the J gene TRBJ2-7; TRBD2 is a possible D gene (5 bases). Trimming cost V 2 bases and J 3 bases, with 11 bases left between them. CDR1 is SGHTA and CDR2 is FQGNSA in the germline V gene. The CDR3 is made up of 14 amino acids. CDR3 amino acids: CASSLLASNYEQYF. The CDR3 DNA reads TGTGCCAGCAGCTTATTGGCTAGCAACTACGAGCAGTACTTC.

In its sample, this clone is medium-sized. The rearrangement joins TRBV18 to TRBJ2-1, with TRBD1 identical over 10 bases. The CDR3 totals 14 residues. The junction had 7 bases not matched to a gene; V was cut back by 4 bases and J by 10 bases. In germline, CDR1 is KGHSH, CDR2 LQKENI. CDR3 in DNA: TGTGCCAGCTCACAGGGACAGGGGAACGGGGAGCAGTTCTTC. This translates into CASSQGQGNGEQFF.

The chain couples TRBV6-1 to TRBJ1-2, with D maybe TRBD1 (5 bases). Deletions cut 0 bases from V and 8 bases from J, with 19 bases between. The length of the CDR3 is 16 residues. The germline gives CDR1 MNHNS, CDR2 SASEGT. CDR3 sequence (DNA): TGTGCCAGCAGTGAAGCCGCCGGACACCGCCGGAGGGGCTACACCTTC. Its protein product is CASSEAAGHRRRGYTF.

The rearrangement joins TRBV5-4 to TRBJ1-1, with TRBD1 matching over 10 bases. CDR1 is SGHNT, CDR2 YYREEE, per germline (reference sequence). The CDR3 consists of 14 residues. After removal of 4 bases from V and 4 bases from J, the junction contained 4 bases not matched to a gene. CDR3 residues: CASSPGQGGTEAFF. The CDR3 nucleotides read TGTGCCAGCAGCCCTGGACAGGGGGGCACTGAAGCTTTCTTT.

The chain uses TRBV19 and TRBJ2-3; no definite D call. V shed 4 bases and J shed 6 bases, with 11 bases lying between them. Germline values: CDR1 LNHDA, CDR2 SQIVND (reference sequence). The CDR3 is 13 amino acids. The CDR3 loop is CASSNSQGDTQYF. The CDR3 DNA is TGTGCCAGTAGTAACTCCCAAGGGGATACGCAGTATTTT.

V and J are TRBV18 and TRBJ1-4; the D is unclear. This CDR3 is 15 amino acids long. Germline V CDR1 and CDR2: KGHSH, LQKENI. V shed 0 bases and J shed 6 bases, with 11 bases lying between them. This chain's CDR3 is CASSPPEGRDEKLFF. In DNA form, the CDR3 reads TGTGCCAGCTCACCACCTGAGGGTAGGGATGAAAAACTGTTTTTT. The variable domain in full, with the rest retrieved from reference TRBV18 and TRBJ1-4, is NAGVMQNPRHLVRRRGQEARLRCSPMKGHSHVYWYRQLPEEGLKFMVYLQKENIIDESGMPKERFSAEFPKEGPSILRIQQVVRGDSAAYFCASSPPEGRDEKLFFGSGTQLSVL.

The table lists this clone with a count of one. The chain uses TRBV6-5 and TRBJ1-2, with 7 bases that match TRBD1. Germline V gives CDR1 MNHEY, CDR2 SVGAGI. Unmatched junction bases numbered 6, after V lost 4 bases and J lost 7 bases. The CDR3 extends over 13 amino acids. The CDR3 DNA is TGTGCCAGCAGTTGGGACAGCGACCTTGGCTACACCTTC. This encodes CASSWDSDLGYTF.

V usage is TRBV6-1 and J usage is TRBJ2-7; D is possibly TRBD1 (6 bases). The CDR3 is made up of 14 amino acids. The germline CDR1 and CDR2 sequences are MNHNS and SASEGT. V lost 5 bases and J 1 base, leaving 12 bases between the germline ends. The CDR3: CASSTGKESYEQYF. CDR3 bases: TGTGCCAGCAGTACAGGGAAAGAATCCTACGAGCAGTACTTC.

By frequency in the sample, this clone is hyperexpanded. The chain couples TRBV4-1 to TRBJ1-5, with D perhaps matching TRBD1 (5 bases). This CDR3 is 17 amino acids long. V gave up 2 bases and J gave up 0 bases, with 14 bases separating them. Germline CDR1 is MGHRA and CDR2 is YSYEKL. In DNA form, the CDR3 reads TGCGCCAGCAGCCAATCTGTAGGGGCCTATAGCAATCAGCCCCAGCATTTT. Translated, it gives CASSQSVGAYSNQPQHF.

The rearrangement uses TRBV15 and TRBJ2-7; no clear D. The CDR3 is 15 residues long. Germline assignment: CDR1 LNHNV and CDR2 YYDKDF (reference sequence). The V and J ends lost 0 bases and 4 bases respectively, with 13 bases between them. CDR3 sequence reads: CATSRDRGEGYEQYF. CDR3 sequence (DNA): TGTGCCACCAGCAGAGATAGAGGTGAAGGGTACGAGCAGTACTTC.

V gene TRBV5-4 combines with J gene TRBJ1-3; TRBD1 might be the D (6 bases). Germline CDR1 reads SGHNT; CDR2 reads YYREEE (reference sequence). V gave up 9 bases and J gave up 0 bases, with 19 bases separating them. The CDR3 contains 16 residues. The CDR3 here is CATSDSLAYSGNTIYF. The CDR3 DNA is TGTGCCACCTCGGACAGCCTAGCTTACTCTGGAAACACCATATATTTT.

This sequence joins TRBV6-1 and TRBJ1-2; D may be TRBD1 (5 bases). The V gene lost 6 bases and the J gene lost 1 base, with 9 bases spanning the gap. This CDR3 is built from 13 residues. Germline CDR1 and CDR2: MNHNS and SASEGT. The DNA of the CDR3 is TGTGCCAGCAGCAGGACACATAACTATGGCTACACCTTC. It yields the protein CASSRTHNYGYTF.

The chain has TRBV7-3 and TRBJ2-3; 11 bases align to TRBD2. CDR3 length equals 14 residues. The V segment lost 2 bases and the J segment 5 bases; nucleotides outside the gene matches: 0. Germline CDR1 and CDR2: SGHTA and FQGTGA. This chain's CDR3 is CASSLGLAGDTQYF. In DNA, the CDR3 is TGTGCCAGCAGCTTAGGACTAGCGGGAGATACGCAGTATTTT.

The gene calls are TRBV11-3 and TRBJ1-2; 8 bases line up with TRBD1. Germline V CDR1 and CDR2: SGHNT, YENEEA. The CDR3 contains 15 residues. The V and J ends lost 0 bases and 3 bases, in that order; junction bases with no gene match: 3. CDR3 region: CASSLEDRDYYGYTF. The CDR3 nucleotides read TGTGCCAGCAGCTTAGAGGACAGGGACTACTATGGCTACACCTTC. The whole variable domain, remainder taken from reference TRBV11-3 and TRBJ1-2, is EAGVVQSPRYKIIEKKQPVAFWCNPISGHNTLYWYLQNLGQGPELLIRYENEEAVDDSQLPKDRFSAERLKGVDSTLKIQPAELGDSAVYLCASSLEDRDYYGYTFGSGTRLTVV.

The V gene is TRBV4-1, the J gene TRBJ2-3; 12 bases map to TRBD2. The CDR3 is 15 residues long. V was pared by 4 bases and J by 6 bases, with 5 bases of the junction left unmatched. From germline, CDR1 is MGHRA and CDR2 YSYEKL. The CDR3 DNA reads TGCGCCAGCAGCCTTGGACTAGCGGGGTGGGATACGCAGTATTTT. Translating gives CASSLGLAGWDTQYF.

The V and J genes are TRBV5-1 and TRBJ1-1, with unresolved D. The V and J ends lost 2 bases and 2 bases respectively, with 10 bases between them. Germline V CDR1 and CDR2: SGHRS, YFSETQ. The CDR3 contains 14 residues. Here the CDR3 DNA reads TGCGCCAGCAGCTTAGGAACCGCCAACACTGAAGCTTTCTTT. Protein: CASSLGTANTEAFF.

The CDR3 loop is CSATPGNGYTF. The DNA of the CDR3 is TGCAGTGCTACTCCAGGGAATGGCTACACCTTC. The chain is built from TRBV20-1 and TRBJ1-2; a possible D gene is TRBD1 (5 bases). V was shortened by 4 bases and J by 6 bases, with 9 bases between the two germline ends. Per germline, CDR1 DFQATT and CDR2 SNEGSKA (reference sequence). The CDR3 covers 11 residues.

The CDR3 DNA follows: TGCGCCAGCAGCTTATCGACTAGCAGGACGGGAGATACGCAGTATTTT. As protein: CASSLSTSRTGDTQYF. This rearrangement joins TRBV5-1 to TRBJ2-3; 7 bases line up with TRBD2. Looked up from germline, CDR1 is SGHRS and CDR2 is YFSETQ. The CDR3 sequence is 16 residues long. Unmatched junction bases numbered 11, after V lost 2 bases and J lost 5 bases.

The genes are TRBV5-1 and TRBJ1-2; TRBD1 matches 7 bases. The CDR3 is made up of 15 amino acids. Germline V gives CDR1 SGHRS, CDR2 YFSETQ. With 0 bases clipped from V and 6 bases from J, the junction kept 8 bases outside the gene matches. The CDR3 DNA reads TGCGCCAGCAGCTTGGGACAGGGTTTATTGGATGGCTACACCTTC. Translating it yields CASSLGQGLLDGYTF.

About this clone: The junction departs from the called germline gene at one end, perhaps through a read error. The CDR3 is CASGLGYQETQYF. Here the CDR3 DNA reads TGTGCCAGCGGTTTGGGTTATCAAGAGACCCAGTACTTC. The chain recombines TRBV28 with TRBJ2-5; unclear D gene. The CDR3 sequence is 13 residues long. Germline lookup yields CDR1 MDHEN and CDR2 SYDVKM.

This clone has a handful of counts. The CDR3 loop is CASSPTPDLAIYEQYF. For the CDR3, the DNA is TGTGCCAGCAGCCCAACCCCGGACCTAGCGATTTACGAGCAGTACTTC. V and J are TRBV9 and TRBJ2-7; tentatively, D is TRBD2 (6 bases). V dropped 4 bases and J dropped 4 bases, with 21 bases sitting between them. The CDR3 contains 16 residues. Germline values: CDR1 SGDLS, CDR2 YYNGEE. Using reference TRBV9 and TRBJ2-7 for the parts outside the CDR3, the full variable domain is DSGVTQTPKHLITATGQRVTLRCSPRSGDLSVYWYQQSLDQGLQFLIQYYNGEERAKGNILERFSAQQFPDLHSELNLSSLELGDSALYFCASSPTPDLAIYEQYFGPGTRLTVT.

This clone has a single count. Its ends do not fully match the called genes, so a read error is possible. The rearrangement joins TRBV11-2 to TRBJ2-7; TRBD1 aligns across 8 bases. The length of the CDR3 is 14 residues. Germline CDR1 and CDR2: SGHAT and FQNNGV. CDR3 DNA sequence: TGTGCCAGCAGCCTCGGGACAGGTTCCTCCGAGCAGTACTTC. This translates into CASSLGTGSSEQYF. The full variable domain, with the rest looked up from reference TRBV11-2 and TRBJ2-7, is EAGVAQSPRYKIIEKRQSVAFWCNPISGHATLYWYQQILGQGPKLLIQFQNNGVVDDSQLPKDRFSAERLKGVDSTLKIQPAKLEDSAVYLCASSLGTGSSEQYFGPGTRLTVT.

The CDR3: CASSFRQGNEQFF. The CDR3 bases are TGCGCCAGCAGCTTTCGTCAGGGGAATGAGCAGTTCTTC. The chain links TRBV4-1 to TRBJ2-1; TRBD1 is a possible D gene (6 bases). The CDR3 is 13 amino acids. In germline, CDR1 is MGHRA, CDR2 YSYEKL. V dropped 5 bases and J dropped 7 bases, with 12 bases sitting between them.

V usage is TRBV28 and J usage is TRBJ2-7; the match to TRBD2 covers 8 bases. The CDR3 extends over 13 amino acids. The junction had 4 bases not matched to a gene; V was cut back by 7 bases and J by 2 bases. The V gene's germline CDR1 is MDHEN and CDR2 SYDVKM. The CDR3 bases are TGTGCCAGCACCACTAGCGGTCCCTACGAGCAGTACTTC. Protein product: CASTTSGPYEQYF. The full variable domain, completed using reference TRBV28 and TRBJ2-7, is DVKVTQSSRYLVKRTGEKVFLECVQDMDHENMFWYRQDPGLGLRLIYFSYDVKMKEKGDIPEGYSVSREKKERFSLILESASTNQTSMYLCASTTSGPYEQYFGPGTRLTVT.

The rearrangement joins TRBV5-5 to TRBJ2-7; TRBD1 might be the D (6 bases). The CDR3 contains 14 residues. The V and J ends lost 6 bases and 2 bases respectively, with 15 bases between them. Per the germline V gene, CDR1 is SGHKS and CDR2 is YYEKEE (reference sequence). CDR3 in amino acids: CASTLGQGTYEQYF. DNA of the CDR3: TGTGCCAGCACCCTTGGCCAGGGGACCTACGAGCAGTACTTC.

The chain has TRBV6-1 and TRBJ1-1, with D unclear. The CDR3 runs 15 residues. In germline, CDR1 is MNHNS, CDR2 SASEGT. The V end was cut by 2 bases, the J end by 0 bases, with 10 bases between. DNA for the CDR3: TGTGCCAGCAGTGAATGGGCACTTCTGAACACTGAAGCTTTCTTT. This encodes CASSEWALLNTEAFF.

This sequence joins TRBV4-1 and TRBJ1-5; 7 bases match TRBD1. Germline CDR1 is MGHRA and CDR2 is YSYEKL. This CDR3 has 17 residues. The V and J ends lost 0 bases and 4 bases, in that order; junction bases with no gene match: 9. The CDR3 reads CASSQEVRQGGNQPQHF. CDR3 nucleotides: TGCGCCAGCAGCCAAGAAGTCCGGCAGGGGGGGAATCAGCCCCAGCATTTT.

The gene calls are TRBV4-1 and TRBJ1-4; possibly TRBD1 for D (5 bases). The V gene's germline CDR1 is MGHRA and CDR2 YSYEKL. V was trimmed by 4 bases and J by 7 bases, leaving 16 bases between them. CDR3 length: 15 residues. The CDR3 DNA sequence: TGCGCCAGCAGCCTATCACAGGCCCGTGGTGAAAAACTGTTTTTT. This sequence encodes CASSLSQARGEKLFF.

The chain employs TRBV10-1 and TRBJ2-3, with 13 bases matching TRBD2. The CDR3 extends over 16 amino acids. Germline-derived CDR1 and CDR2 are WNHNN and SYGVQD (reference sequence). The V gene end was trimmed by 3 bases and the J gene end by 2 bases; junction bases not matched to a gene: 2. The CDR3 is CASSDTSGRATDTQYF. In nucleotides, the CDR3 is TGCGCCAGCAGTGATACTAGCGGGAGGGCCACAGATACGCAGTATTTT.